The 21 T cell receptor beta chains below were found in one sample sequenced in a study of blood T cell repertoires in COVID-19. Assay used: immunoSEQ multiplex PCR; TCRdb lists only in-frame clones, some missing. This table has under 200,000 clones, 65% to 80% appearing once. The sequenced sample consisted of peripheral blood. The source is a man aged 55 to 69 with acute or convalescent COVID-19.

This sequence joins TRBV4-2 and TRBJ1-5; D uncertain. Germline CDR1 is LGHNA and CDR2 is YNFKEQ. This CDR3 region has 15 residues. V lost 3 bases and J 2 bases, leaving 11 bases between the germline ends. CDR3 in DNA: TGTGCCAGCAGCCAGAATAGACTAGGCAATCAGCCCCAGCATTTT. The encoded protein is CASSQNRLGNQPQHF.

The chain has TRBV5-1 and TRBJ1-1; 8 bases align to TRBD1. This CDR3 contains 18 residues. Germline lookup yields CDR1 SGHRS and CDR2 YFSETQ. V was clipped by 2 bases and J by 4 bases; unmatched bases: 16. The chain's CDR3 is CASSLRGTGARVGTEAFF. In DNA, the CDR3 is TGCGCCAGCAGCTTAAGGGGGACAGGAGCCAGGGTAGGCACTGAAGCTTTCTTT.

The CDR3 is CASSYGQGTYF. CDR3 DNA: TGTGCCAGCAGTTACGGACAGGGAACGTATTTT. The chain employs TRBV12-3 or TRBV12-4 and TRBJ2-3, with 8 bases aligning to TRBD1. V gave up 4 bases and J gave up 14 bases; unmatched junction bases: 5. The CDR3 contains 11 residues.

This clone was seen only once. V gene TRBV4-1 combines with J gene TRBJ2-5; TRBD2 aligns across 9 bases. The CDR3 runs 18 residues. V shed 1 base, J shed 2 bases, and the junction held 11 bases outside the gene matches. Per germline, CDR1 MGHRA and CDR2 YSYEKL. DNA of the CDR3: TGCGCCAGCAGCCAAGGGGGAGGGAGCGGGGGGATACAAGAGACCCAGTACTTC. It translates to CASSQGGGSGGIQETQYF.

The chain carries TRBV2 and TRBJ1-4; D is unresolved. The CDR3 contains 16 residues. Trimming left V 5 bases short and J 3 bases short, with 16 bases between. Germline loops: CDR1 SNHLY, CDR2 FYNNEI. This CDR3 reads CASSPRGGPPNEKLFF. The CDR3 DNA reads as TGTGCCAGCAGTCCCCGGGGTGGTCCCCCTAATGAAAAACTGTTTTTT.

The chain employs TRBV6-5 and TRBJ1-1; 9 nucleotides line up with TRBD1. Losses at the gene ends were 2 bases for V and 3 bases for J; bases not matched to a gene: 1. The germline V gene has CDR1 MNHEY and CDR2 SVGAGI. The CDR3 is 14 residues long. The CDR3 DNA reads as TGTGCCAGCAGTTACGGGACAGGGTACACTGAAGCTTTCTTT. Translating gives CASSYGTGYTEAFF.

The chain combines TRBV29-1 with TRBJ2-5; 8 positions agree with TRBD2. Germline-derived CDR1 and CDR2 are SQVTM and ANQGSEA. This CDR3 contains 13 residues. Unmatched junction bases numbered 8, after V lost 6 bases and J lost 5 bases. CDR3 region: CSVGGLAGETQYF. Written as DNA, the CDR3 is TGCAGCGTCGGTGGACTAGCCGGGGAGACCCAGTACTTC.

This chain links TRBV12-5 with TRBJ2-5, with TRBD1 matching 7 bases. From germline, CDR1 is LGHNT and CDR2 FRNRAP. This CDR3 spans 15 amino acids. V trimming: 0 bases; J trimming: 5 bases; junction bases outside the gene matches: 6. DNA of the CDR3: TGTGCTAGTGGTTTGGTACAGGGGTGGTTGGAGACCCAGTACTTC. The encoded protein is CASGLVQGWLETQYF.

The chain uses TRBV7-2 and TRBJ1-6, with TRBD1 matching over 9 bases. J gave up 7 bases and V 5 bases, and 9 bases lay outside the gene matches. The V gene's germline CDR1 is SGHTA and CDR2 FQGNSA. This CDR3 has 16 residues. In DNA, the CDR3 is TGTGCCAGCAGCCCCACTACCGGGACAGGGAATTCACCCCTCCACTTT. This codes for CASSPTTGTGNSPLHF.

V and J are TRBV7-9 and TRBJ1-2; 8 bases are shared with TRBD1. This CDR3 region has 15 residues. J gave up 5 bases and V 7 bases, and 12 bases lay outside the gene matches. Germline V gene lookup returns CDR1 SEHNR and CDR2 FQNEAQ (reference sequence). The CDR3 loop reads CASTKSRDRMYGYTF. CDR3 DNA: TGTGCCAGCACCAAGTCCCGGGACAGGATGTATGGCTACACCTTC.

CDR3 coding DNA: TGCGCCAGCAGCCACATCACCGGGACAGGTAAAGAGAACTATGGCTACACCTTC. Protein sequence: CASSHITGTGKENYGYTF. This sequence joins TRBV5-1 and TRBJ1-2, with TRBD1 matching over 8 bases. The germline V gene encodes CDR1 SGHRS and CDR2 YFSETQ. Germline trimming cut 4 bases from V and 2 bases from J; bases unmatched to any gene: 16. The CDR3 spans 18 residues.

This clone was counted a few times. DNA for the CDR3: TGCAGCGTTGAACTAGGGGAATATGGCTACACCTTC. It codes for CSVELGEYGYTF. The chain uses TRBV29-1 and TRBJ1-2; the D gene is possibly TRBD1 (5 bases). Trimming removed 2 bases at V and 5 bases at J, with 9 bases between. The V gene's germline CDR1 is SQVTM and CDR2 ANQGSEA. The CDR3 loop spans 12 amino acids.

The chain is built from TRBV30 and TRBJ2-7, with D perhaps matching TRBD1 (5 bases). With 0 bases removed from V and 3 bases from J, the gap between germline ends came to 9 bases. The germline gives CDR1 GTSNPN, CDR2 SVGIG (reference sequence). The CDR3 runs 13 residues. Written as DNA, the CDR3 is TGTGCCTGGAGTGTAGACAGAGACTACGAGCAGTACTTC. Translation: CAWSVDRDYEQYF.

This clone was found once. The rearrangement uses TRBV10-3 and TRBJ1-6; 8 bases are a match to TRBD1. Germline loops: CDR1 ENHRY, CDR2 SYGVKD. V was clipped by 3 bases and J by 6 bases; unmatched bases: 7. This CDR3 contains 16 residues. The CDR3 region is CAISDQGATLNSPLHF. CDR3 DNA: TGTGCCATCAGTGATCAGGGGGCTACACTTAATTCACCCCTCCACTTT.

This chain uses TRBV12-3 or TRBV12-4 with TRBJ1-1; TRBD1 might be the D (6 bases). V was trimmed by 8 bases and J by 7 bases, leaving 17 bases between them. The CDR3 has 13 amino acids. This CDR3 is CASVRPGQIEAFF. The CDR3 nucleotides are TGTGCCAGCGTTAGGCCCGGACAGATTGAAGCTTTCTTT.

The chain uses TRBV28 and TRBJ1-5; tentatively, D is TRBD1 (5 bases). This CDR3 is 14 amino acids long. Germline V gives CDR1 MDHEN, CDR2 SYDVKM. Trimming left V 8 bases short and J 5 bases short, with 16 bases between. The CDR3 protein is CASSQGSRHQPQHF. CDR3 in DNA: TGTGCCAGCTCCCAGGGCAGCCGTCATCAGCCCCAGCATTTT.

The genes are TRBV7-3 and TRBJ2-3, with 7 bases aligning to TRBD2. This CDR3 spans 14 amino acids. Germline CDR1 is SGHTA and CDR2 is FQGTGA. With V trimmed by 4 bases and J by 1 base, 2 bases remained unmatched. The CDR3 DNA is TGTGCCAGCAGCTCGGGGGGTGGCACAGATACGCAGTATTTT. The encoded protein is CASSSGGGTDTQYF.

This chain uses TRBV5-1 with TRBJ2-5; 8 bases are a match to TRBD1. Germline V gene data show CDR1 as SGHRS and CDR2 as YFSETQ. This CDR3 is 14 amino acids long. V lost 2 bases, J lost 5 bases, and 5 bases stayed unmatched. CDR3 amino acids: CASSFQGAGETQYF. CDR3 sequence (DNA): TGCGCCAGCAGCTTTCAGGGGGCAGGGGAGACCCAGTACTTC.

The gene calls are TRBV19 and TRBJ2-7; D may be TRBD1 (6 bases). V lost 8 bases and J 2 bases, leaving 19 bases between the germline ends. Germline CDR1 is LNHDA and CDR2 is SQIVND (reference sequence). The CDR3 spans 15 residues. CDR3 in amino acids: CASGEQGIPPYEQYF. The CDR3 DNA reads TGTGCCAGTGGAGAGCAGGGGATACCCCCCTACGAGCAGTACTTC.

The V call is TRBV30, the J call TRBJ2-3, with D unclear. There are 15 residues in the CDR3. The V and J ends lost 4 bases and 4 bases respectively, with 18 bases between them. Germline V CDR1 and CDR2: GTSNPN, SVGIG (reference sequence). CDR3 nucleotide sequence: TGTGCCTGGACCAGAATGGCTAGTAACGCAGATACGCAGTATTTT. As protein: CAWTRMASNADTQYF.

V gene TRBV28 combines with J gene TRBJ1-5; D remains unclear. CDR3 length: 15 residues. Germline V gene lookup returns CDR1 MDHEN and CDR2 SYDVKM. The germline V and J ends were trimmed by 5 bases and 4 bases, with 15 bases remaining between them. CDR3 loop: CASSPTGRHNQPQHF. CDR3 bases: TGTGCCAGCAGTCCGACCGGCAGGCATAATCAGCCCCAGCATTTT.